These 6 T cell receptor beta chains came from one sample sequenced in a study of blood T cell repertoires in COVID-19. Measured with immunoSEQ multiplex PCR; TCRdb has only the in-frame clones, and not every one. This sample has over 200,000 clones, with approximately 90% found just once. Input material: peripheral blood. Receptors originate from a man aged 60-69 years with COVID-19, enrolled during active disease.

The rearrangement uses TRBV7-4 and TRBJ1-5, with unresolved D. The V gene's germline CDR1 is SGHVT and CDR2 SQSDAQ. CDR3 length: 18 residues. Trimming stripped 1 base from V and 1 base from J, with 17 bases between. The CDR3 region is CASSLVLAYGRSNQPQHF. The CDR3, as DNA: TGTGCCAGCAGCTTAGTACTCGCCTATGGGAGGAGCAATCAGCCCCAGCATTTT.

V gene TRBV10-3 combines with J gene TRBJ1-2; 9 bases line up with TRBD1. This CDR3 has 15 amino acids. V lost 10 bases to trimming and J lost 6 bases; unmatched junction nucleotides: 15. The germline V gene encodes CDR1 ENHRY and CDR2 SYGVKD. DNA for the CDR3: TGTGCCACCAGCGCAGGACAGGGGAAAGTGAATGGCTACACCTTC. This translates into CATSAGQGKVNGYTF.

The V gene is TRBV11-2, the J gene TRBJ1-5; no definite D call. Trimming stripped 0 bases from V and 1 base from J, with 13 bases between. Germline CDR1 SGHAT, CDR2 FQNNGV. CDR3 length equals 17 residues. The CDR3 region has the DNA TGTGCCAGCAGCTTAGATGCGGGATCCGGGAGCAATCAGCCCCAGCATTTT. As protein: CASSLDAGSGSNQPQHF.

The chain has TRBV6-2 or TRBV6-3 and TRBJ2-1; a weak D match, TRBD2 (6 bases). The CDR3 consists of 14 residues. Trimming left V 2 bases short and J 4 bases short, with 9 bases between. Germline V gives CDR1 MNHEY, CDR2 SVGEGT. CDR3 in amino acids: CASSYPGTYNEQFF. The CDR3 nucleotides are TGTGCCAGCAGTTACCCCGGGACTTACAATGAGCAGTTCTTC.

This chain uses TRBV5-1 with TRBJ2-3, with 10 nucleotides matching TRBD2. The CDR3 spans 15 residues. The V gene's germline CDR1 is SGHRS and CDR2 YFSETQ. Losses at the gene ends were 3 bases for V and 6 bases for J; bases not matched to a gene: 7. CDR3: CASSSGLATPDTQYF. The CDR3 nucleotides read TGCGCCAGCAGCTCGGGACTAGCGACCCCCGATACGCAGTATTTT.

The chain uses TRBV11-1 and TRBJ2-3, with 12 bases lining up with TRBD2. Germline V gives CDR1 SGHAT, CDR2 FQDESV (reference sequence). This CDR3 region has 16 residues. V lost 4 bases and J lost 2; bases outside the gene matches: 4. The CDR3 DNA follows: TGTGCCAGCAGCTCCGGACTAGCGGGACTCACAGATACGCAGTATTTT. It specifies CASSSGLAGLTDTQYF. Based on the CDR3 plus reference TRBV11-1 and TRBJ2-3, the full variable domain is EAEVAQSPRYKITEKSQAVAFWCDPISGHATLYWYRQILGQGPELLVQFQDESVVDDSQLPKDRFSAERLKGVDSTLKIQPAELGDSAMYLCASSSGLAGLTDTQYFGPGTRLTVL.